This T cell receptor beta chain derives from a study of cytomegalovirus exposure and HLA in healthy donors. Germline loops: CDR1 MNHEY, CDR2 SMNVEV (reference sequence). Trimming removed 6 bases from V and 6 bases from J; junction bases left unmatched: 9. The CDR3 is made up of 15 amino acids. A multiplex PCR was run with 60 Vbeta primers and 13 Jbeta primers. Assay: immunoSEQ multiplex PCR; the TCRdb copy retains only in-frame clones and omits some. The listing contains tens of thousands of clones. The V call is TRBV27, the J call TRBJ2-7; 12 nucleotides align to TRBD1. This TCR came from a woman aged 55 to 70 in good health and CMV-seronegative. Sequenced sample: PBMCs. Here the CDR3 reads CASSLRDRGHFEQYF. In nucleotides, the CDR3 is TGTGCCAGCAGCCTCCGGGACAGGGGGCATTTCGAGCAGTACTTC.